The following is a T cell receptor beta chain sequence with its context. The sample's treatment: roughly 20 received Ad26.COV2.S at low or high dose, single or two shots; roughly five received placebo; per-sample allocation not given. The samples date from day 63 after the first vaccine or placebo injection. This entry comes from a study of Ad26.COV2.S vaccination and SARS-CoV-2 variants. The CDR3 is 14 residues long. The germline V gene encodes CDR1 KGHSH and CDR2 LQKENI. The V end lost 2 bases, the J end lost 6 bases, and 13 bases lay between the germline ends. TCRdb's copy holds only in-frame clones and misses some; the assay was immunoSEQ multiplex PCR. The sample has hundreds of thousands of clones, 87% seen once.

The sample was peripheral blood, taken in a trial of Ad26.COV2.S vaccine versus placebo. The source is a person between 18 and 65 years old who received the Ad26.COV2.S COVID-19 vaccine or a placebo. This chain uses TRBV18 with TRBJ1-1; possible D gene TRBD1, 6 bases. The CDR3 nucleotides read TGTGCCAGCTCACCAGCCAGGACAGCCTCTGAAGCTTTCTTT. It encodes CASSPARTASEAFF.